The present TCR beta chain was sequenced within a study of CD8+ T cells in alopecia areata (dated by TCRdb to the late 2010s). Some background on the complete study: The treated patients took part in an open-label pilot trial in which moderate-to-severe alopecia areata was treated with oral tofacitinib at 5 to 10 mg twice daily. Tofacitinib was administered for 6 to 18 months, and 6 months of follow-up off drug were then conducted to assess delayed response and recurrence. Disease severity in treated patients was measured with the SALT score, which quantifies the percentage of affected scalp surface area. High-throughput TCRbeta sequencing was used to examine T cell clonal expansion in alopecia areata in both the C3H/HeJ mouse model and human patients. Scalp tissue and sorted CD4+ and CD8+ peripheral blood T cells from patchy and totalis/universalis alopecia areata patients and from healthy controls were covered by human TCRbeta sequencing. Tofacitinib-treated patients had biopsies at baseline and at 4 and 24 weeks of treatment, with a later scalp biopsy in several patients. Clonality in the scalp was compared among normal scalp (n=4), patchy alopecia areata scalp (n=8), and alopecia totalis/universalis scalp (n=8). RNA was obtained with the PAXgene miRNA kit for fixed scalp, the miRNeasy kit for PBMCs, and the RNeasy kit for mouse skin. immunoSEQ multiplex PCR using 35 Vbeta forward primers and 13 Jbeta reverse primers was used to amplify TCRbeta CDR3 regions.

Libraries were constructed by the immunoSEQ multiplex PCR assay. To provide template for TCR sequencing, every sample had RNA extracted and reverse transcribed into cDNA. First-strand cDNA was synthesized with SuperScript III using a 2:1 mix of oligo-dT and random hexamers. Amplification bias was assessed with a synthetic immune receptor repertoire, and residual bias was removed computationally. For the original study's pipeline: Raw reads were preprocessed to remove errors, and CDR3 was defined according to IMGT conventions as the region from the conserved cysteine to phenylalanine. Clonality was computed as 1 minus the Shannon entropy, with the entropy normalized by log2 of the number of productive unique TCRs. Scalp TCRbeta sequences were cross-referenced with sorted blood CD4 and CD8 repertoires so that the CD4 or CD8 identity of scalp clones could be inferred. Sourced from immuneACCESS, this table was stored by TCRdb with only in-frame sequences that have V and J called. A share of the clones is absent; for the studies checked, an unresolved V gene accounts for under half, and the remainder has no known explanation. D and trimming come from the DNA, and the V and J calls and clone size come from that table. This sample holds about 70,000 clones; over 25% were observed only once. The ten largest make up more than 12% of the sample.

This clone occurred many times. Its antigen specificity is not known. Per-base qualities were not stored, and no clone one base away is much larger. V is pared back by 10 bases and J by 4 bases, with 25 bases lying between the germline termini. There are 16 amino acids in the CDR3, from cysteine to phenylalanine inclusive. The retained sequence is limited to the CDR3, 48 bases, with the frame set at the first base. The germline V gene gives CDR1 as MDHEN and CDR2 as SYDVKM. On the study overall, not on this receptor specifically: Lesional scalp, especially in alopecia totalis/universalis, showed higher clonality and more expanded CD8+ clones than normal scalp, suggesting antigenic drive. Unlike mouse skin, which is dominated by gammadelta T cells, normal human skin has resident alphabeta T cells that are also sequenced, and this complicates analysis of the scalp TCR repertoire. Because the treated cohort was small and included a single nonresponder, larger studies are needed to assess links between baseline CD8+ expansion and response. During tofacitinib treatment, many expanded lesional clones remained in scalp and blood, and this persistence may partly explain relapse after treatment is stopped. Compared with mice, TCR sequences shared between patients were less clear, possibly partly because of HLA diversity across the patient population. With tofacitinib, both scalp clonality and the number of expanded CD8+ clones among the top 100 scalp clones went down significantly.

The time point label here, explained by the study, means: around 4 weeks on oral tofacitinib. In the paper's terms, the treatment or condition label means: oral pan-JAK inhibitor, 5-10 mg twice daily. Lesional scalp punch biopsies and peripheral blood were collected from alopecia areata patients. PBMCs were separated by density centrifugation and stained for CD3, CD4 and CD8, after which CD4+ and CD8+ T cells were sorted on a FACSAria. The starting material was CD8+ T cells sorted from blood, obtained at week 4, from a patient treated with tofacitinib. The rearrangement joined TRBV28 to TRBJ2-5; the D call is possibly TRBD1 or TRBD2, each sharing 5 bases. This TCR derives from a human donor with alopecia areata. The CDR3 reads CATGLNLEEQGETQYF. Here is the DNA: TGTGCCACAGGGTTGAATTTGGAGGAGCAGGGAGAGACCCAGTACTTC.